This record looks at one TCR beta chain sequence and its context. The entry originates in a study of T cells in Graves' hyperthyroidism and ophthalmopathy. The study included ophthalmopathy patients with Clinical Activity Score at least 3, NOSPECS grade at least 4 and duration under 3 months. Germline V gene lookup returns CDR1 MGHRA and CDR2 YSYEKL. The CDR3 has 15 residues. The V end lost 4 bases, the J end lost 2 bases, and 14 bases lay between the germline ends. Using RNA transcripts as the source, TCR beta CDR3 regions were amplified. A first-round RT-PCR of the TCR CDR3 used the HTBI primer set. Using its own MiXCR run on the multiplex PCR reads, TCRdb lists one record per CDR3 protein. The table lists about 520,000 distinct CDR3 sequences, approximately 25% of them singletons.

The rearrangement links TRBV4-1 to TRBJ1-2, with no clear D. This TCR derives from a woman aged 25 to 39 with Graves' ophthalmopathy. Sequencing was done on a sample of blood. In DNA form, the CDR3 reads TGCGCCAGCAGCCCGTTATGGCAGGACAACTATGGCTACACCTTC. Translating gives CASSPLWQDNYGYTF.